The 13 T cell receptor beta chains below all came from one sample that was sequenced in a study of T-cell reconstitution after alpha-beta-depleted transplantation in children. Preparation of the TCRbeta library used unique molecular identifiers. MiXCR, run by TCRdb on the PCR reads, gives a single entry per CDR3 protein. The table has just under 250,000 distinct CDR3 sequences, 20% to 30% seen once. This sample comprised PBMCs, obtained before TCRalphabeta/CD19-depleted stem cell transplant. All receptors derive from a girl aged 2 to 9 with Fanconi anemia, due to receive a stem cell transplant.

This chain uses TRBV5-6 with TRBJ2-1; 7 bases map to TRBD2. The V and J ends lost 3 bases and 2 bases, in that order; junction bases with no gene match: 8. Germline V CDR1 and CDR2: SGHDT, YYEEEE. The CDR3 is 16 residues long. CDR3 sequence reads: CASSSTSSGAYNEQFF. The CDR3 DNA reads TGTGCCAGCAGCTCTACGTCTAGCGGCGCCTACAATGAGCAGTTCTTC. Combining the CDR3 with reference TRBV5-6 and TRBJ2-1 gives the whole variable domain DAGVTQSPTHLIKTRGQQVTLRCSPKSGHDTVSWYQQALGQGPQFIFQYYEEEERQRGNFPDRFSGHQFPNYSSELNVNALLLGDSALYLCASSSTSSGAYNEQFFGPGTRLTVL.

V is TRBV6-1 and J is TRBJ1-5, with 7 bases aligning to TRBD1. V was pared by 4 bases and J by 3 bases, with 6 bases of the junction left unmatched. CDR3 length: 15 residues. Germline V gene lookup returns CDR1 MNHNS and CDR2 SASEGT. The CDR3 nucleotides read TGTGCCAGCAGTGTAACAGGGGTCAACAATCAGCCCCAGCATTTT. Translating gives CASSVTGVNNQPQHF.

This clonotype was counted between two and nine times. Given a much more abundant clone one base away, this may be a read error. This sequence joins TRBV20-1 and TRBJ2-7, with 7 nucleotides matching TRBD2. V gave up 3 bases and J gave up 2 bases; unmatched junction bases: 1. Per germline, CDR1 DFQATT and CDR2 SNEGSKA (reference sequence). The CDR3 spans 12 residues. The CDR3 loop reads CSASLAAYEQYF. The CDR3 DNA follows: TGCAGTGCTAGCCTAGCGGCCTACGAGCAGTACTTC.

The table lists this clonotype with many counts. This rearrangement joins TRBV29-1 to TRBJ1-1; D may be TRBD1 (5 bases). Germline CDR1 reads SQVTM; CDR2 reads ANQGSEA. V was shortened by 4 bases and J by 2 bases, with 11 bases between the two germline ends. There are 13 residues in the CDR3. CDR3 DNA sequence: TGCAGCGTTGCCCTCGGGGCAAACACTGAAGCTTTCTTT. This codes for CSVALGANTEAFF.

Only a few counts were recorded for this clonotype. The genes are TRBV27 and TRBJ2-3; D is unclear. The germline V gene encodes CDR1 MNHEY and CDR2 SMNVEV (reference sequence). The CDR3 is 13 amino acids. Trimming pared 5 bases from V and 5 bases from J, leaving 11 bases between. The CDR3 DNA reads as TGTGCCAGCAGTAAGGTCGTCGGAGATACGCAGTATTTT. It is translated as CASSKVVGDTQYF.

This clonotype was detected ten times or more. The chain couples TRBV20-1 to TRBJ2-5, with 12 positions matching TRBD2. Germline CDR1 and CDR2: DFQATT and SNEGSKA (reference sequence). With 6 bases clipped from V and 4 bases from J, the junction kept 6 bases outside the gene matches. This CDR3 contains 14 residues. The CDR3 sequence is CSALAGGGGETQYF. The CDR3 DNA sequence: TGCAGTGCCCTAGCGGGAGGGGGGGGAGAGACCCAGTACTTC.

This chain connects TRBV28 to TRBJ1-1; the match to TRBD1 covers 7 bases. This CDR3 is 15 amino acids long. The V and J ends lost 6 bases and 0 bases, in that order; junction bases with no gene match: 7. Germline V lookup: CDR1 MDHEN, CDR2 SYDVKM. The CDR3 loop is CASRRDSLMNTEAFF. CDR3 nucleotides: TGTGCCAGCAGAAGGGACAGCCTCATGAACACTGAAGCTTTCTTT.

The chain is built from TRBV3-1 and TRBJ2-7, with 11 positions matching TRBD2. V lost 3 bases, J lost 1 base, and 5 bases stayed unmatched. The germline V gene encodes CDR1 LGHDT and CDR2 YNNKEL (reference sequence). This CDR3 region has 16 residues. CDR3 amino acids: CASSHSLAGGSYEQYF. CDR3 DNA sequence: TGTGCCAGCAGCCATTCTCTAGCGGGGGGATCCTACGAGCAGTACTTC.

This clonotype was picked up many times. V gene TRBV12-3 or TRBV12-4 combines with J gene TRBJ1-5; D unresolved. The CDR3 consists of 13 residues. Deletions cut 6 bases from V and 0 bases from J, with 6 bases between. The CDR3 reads CASRGYSNQPQHF. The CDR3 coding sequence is TGTGCCAGCAGAGGCTATAGCAATCAGCCCCAGCATTTT.

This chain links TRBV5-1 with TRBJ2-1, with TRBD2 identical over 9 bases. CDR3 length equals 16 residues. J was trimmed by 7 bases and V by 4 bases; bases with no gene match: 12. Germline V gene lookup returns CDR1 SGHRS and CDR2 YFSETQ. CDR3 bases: TGCGCCAGCAGCACCCTATTAGCGGGAGTGGGTAATGAGCAGTTCTTC. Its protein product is CASSTLLAGVGNEQFF.

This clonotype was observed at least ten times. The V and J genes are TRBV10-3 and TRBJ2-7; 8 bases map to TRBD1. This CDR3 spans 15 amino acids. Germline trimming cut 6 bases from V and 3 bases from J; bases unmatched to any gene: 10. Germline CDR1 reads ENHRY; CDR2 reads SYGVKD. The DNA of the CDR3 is TGTGCCATCAGCCTGGGACAGGTGCACAACTACGAGCAGTACTTC. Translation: CAISLGQVHNYEQYF.

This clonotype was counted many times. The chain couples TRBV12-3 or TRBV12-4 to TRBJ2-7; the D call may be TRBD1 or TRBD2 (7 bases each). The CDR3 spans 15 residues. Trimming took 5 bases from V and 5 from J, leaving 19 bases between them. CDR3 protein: CASSPRGRAGNEQYF. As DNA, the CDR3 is TGTGCCAGCAGTCCCAGGGGGAGGGCAGGAAACGAGCAGTACTTC.

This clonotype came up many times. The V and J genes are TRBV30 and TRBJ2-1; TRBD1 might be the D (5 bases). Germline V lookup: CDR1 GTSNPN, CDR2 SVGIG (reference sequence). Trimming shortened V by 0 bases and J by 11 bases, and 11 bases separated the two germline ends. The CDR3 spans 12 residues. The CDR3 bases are TGTGCCTGGAGTGTACGGCAGGGTCAGCAGTTCTTC. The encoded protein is CAWSVRQGQQFF.